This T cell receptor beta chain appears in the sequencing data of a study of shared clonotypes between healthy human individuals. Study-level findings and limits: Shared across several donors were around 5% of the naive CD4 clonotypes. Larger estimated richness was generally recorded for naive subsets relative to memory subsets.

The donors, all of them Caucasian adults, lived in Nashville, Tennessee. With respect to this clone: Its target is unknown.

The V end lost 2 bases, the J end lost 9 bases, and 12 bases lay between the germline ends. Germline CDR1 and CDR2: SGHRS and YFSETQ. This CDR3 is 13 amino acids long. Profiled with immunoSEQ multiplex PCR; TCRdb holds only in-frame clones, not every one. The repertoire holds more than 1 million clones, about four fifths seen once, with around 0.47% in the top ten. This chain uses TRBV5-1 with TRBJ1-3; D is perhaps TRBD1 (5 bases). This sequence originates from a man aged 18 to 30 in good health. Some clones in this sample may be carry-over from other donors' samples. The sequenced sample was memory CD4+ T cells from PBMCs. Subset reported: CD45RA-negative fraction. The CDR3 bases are TGCGCCAGCAGCTTTGGGAGCGGGACCACCATATATTTT. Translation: CASSFGSGTTIYF.